This T cell receptor (beta chain) comes out of a study of Graves' ophthalmopathy and Graves' hyperthyroidism. Study findings and constraints: Blood samples also showed most expanded thyroid clonotypes exceeding 0.001 frequency. The study's model predicted ophthalmopathy progression at roughly 64% sensitivity and approximately 72% specificity.

In its sample, this clonotype was seen a few times. The antigen is undetermined. TCR beta CDR3 amplification used RNA transcripts. The first-round RT-PCR employed HTBI primers together with the Qiagen OneStep RT-PCR kit. A multiplex PCR was then performed as the second round. Using its own MiXCR run on the multiplex PCR reads, TCRdb lists one record per CDR3 protein. The sample lists 600,000 to 650,000 distinct CDR3 sequences; 20% to 25% were seen once. Source material: peripheral blood. The TCR was taken from a woman aged 18-29 years with stable Graves' hyperthyroidism. Some clones in this sample may be carry-over from other donors' samples.

The CDR3, as DNA: TGTGCCAGCAGCTTAGGAGGGTCTGGAGTAGAGACCCAGTACTTC. This translates into CASSLGGSGVETQYF. V and J are TRBV13 and TRBJ2-5; D gene unclear. The V end was cut by 0 bases, the J end by 4 bases, with 12 bases between. Per germline, CDR1 PRHDT and CDR2 FYEKMQ (reference sequence). This CDR3 is 15 amino acids long.